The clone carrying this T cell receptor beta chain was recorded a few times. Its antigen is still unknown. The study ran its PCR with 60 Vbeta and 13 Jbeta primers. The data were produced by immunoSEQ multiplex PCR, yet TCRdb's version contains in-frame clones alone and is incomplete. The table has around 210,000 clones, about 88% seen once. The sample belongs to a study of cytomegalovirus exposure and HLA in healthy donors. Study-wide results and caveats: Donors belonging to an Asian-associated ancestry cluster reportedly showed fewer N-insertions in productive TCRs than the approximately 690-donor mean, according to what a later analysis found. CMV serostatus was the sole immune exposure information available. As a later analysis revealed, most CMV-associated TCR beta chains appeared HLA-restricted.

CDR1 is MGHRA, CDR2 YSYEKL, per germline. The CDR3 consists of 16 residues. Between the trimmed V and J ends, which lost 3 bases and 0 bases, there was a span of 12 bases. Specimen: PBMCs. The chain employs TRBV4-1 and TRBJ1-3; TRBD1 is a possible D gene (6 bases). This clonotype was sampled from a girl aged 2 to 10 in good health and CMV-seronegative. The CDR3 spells CASSQAQGFSGNTIYF. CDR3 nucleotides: TGCGCCAGCAGCCAGGCACAGGGATTCTCTGGAAACACCATATATTTT.